This T cell receptor (beta chain) was captured by sequencing in a study of T cells in Graves' hyperthyroidism and ophthalmopathy. In the case of this clonotype: Its antigen is unidentified.

Study-wide results and limits: Most expanded thyroid clonotypes above 0.001 recurred in blood.

The trim removed 5 bases at V and 2 bases at J, leaving 5 bases unmatched. Germline V CDR1 and CDR2: PRHDT, FYEKMQ (reference sequence). The CDR3 spans 14 residues. RNA transcripts yielded amplified TCR beta CDR3 regions. RT-PCR in the first round (using the HTBI primer set) targeted the TCR CDR3. Via MiXCR, TCRdb re-called the multiplex PCR reads, giving one row per CDR3 protein. The sample has about 420,000 distinct CDR3 sequences, around 14% seen once; the top ten hold roughly 14%. Hyperthyroidism had been newly diagnosed in patients aged 18 to 65, and its duration was under 2 months. This receptor was taken from a woman younger than 30 with Graves' hyperthyroidism. The sample consisted of blood. This chain uses TRBV13 with TRBJ2-5; 7 bases line up with TRBD2. CDR3 sequence (DNA): TGTGCCAGCAGCACCTGGGACTATCAAGAGACCCAGTACTTC. Translating gives CASSTWDYQETQYF.